The rows below give T cell receptor beta chains drawn from one sample of a study of blood T cell repertoires in COVID-19. Clones were sequenced by immunoSEQ multiplex PCR, and TCRdb holds only the in-frame ones, with some missing. This table holds about 200,000 clones, 80% to 85% found once. The sample consisted of peripheral blood. The origin of the receptors is a woman of 80 years or more with COVID-19, enrolled during active disease. Each CDR3 is given with its conserved first and last residue. The order of the fields is D gene, V gene, J gene, clone size, CDR3 DNA, CDR3 protein. The D gene is left open where the match is weak. Some rows mark clone size as missing; the rest say once, few, many or name a class of expanded clone.

d_gene: NA; v_gene: TRBV9; j_gene: TRBJ2-1; abundance: NA; CDR3nt: TGTGCCAGCAGCGTAGCTCTCCGGGACTCCAAGTACAATGAGCAGTTCTTC; CDR3aa: CASSVALRDSKYNEQFF
d_gene: NA; v_gene: TRBV2; j_gene: TRBJ2-3; abundance: NA; CDR3nt: TGTGCCAGCAGTGGAGGGGGAGATACGCAGTATTTT; CDR3aa: CASSGGGDTQYF
d_gene: NA; v_gene: TRBV7-8; j_gene: TRBJ1-1; abundance: few; CDR3nt: TGTGCCAGCAGCTTAGACAGGGTGAACACTGAAGCTTTCTTT; CDR3aa: CASSLDRVNTEAFF
d_gene: TRBD2; v_gene: TRBV15; j_gene: TRBJ2-5; abundance: NA; CDR3nt: TGTGCCACCAGCAGAGCCCGGAGAGGGGCTGGACTAGCGGGAGGAGCGGAGACCCAGTACTTC; CDR3aa: CATSRARRGAGLAGGAETQYF
d_gene: NA; v_gene: TRBV5-1; j_gene: TRBJ1-1; abundance: NA; CDR3nt: TGCGCCAGCAGCGCCAATCTCCCGGGTAGAACTGAAGCTTTCTTT; CDR3aa: CASSANLPGRTEAFF
d_gene: TRBD1; v_gene: TRBV11-2; j_gene: TRBJ2-2; abundance: NA; CDR3nt: TGTGCCAGCAGCTCGGGACAGGGGGGCACCGGGGAGCTGTTTTTT; CDR3aa: CASSSGQGGTGELFF
d_gene: NA; v_gene: TRBV14; j_gene: TRBJ1-1; abundance: NA; CDR3nt: TGTGCCAGCAGCCAACAGGGTTGGAACACTGAAGCTTTCTTT; CDR3aa: CASSQQGWNTEAFF
d_gene: TRBD1; v_gene: TRBV12-5; j_gene: TRBJ1-4; abundance: NA; CDR3nt: TGTGCTAGTGGCCCTGGGGGACAGGGGGAAAAACTGTTTTTT; CDR3aa: CASGPGGQGEKLFF
d_gene: NA; v_gene: TRBV5-5; j_gene: TRBJ1-2; abundance: NA; CDR3nt: TGTGCCAGCAGCTTGGTACAGGATGGAGGCTACACCTTC; CDR3aa: CASSLVQDGGYTF
d_gene: TRBD2; v_gene: TRBV9; j_gene: TRBJ2-3; abundance: NA; CDR3nt: TGTGCCAGCAGCGGGGGATGGCTAGCGGGGAACACAGATACGCAGTATTTT; CDR3aa: CASSGGWLAGNTDTQYF
d_gene: NA; v_gene: TRBV30; j_gene: TRBJ1-6; abundance: once; CDR3nt: TGTGCCTGGAGTCCAAGGGGAAAAAATTCACCCCTCCACTTT; CDR3aa: CAWSPRGKNSPLHF
d_gene: NA; v_gene: TRBV5-6; j_gene: TRBJ1-5; abundance: few; CDR3nt: TGTGCCAGCAGTGGGAGGGGTCAGCCCCAGCATTTT; CDR3aa: CASSGRGQPQHF
d_gene: NA; v_gene: TRBV19; j_gene: TRBJ2-6; abundance: NA; CDR3nt: TGTGCCAGTAGTATAACAGGGAGCTCTGGGGCCAACGTCCTGACTTTC; CDR3aa: CASSITGSSGANVLTF
d_gene: NA; v_gene: TRBV2; j_gene: TRBJ1-1; abundance: few; CDR3nt: TGTGCCAGCAGTGTGGTCGGTAACACTGAAGCTTTCTTT; CDR3aa: CASSVVGNTEAFF